This T cell receptor beta chain was documented in a study of CD8 T cells in ankylosing spondylitis (dated by TCRdb to between 2016 and 2019). Broadly, across the study: The study profiled T cell receptor beta repertoires in healthy donors and ankylosing spondylitis patients to find disease-linked TCR variants. Peripheral blood was sampled, and synovial fluid was additionally collected from ankylosing spondylitis patients. In total, the full study cohort was made up of roughly 100 healthy donors and about two dozen ankylosing spondylitis patients.

Overall results and qualifications from the work: Some TCR beta motif variants had previously been reported in synovial fluid and blood of reactive arthritis patients, which suggested common disease-initiation mechanisms. A TCR beta motif made up of several highly homologous amino acid variants appeared to be characteristic of blood from ankylosing spondylitis patients. According to the report, matched synovial fluid samples from ankylosing spondylitis patients were significantly enriched for the disease-linked clones. The disease-linked clones showed a CD8+ phenotype and occurred at relatively low frequencies in peripheral blood.

The run used an Illumina HiSeq 2500. Quantitative 5'-RACE with molecular barcodes was the method used to prepare the TCR beta libraries. The authors processed their data as follows. Disease-linked TCR variants were identified with a new computational method built on a probabilistic model of VDJ rearrangement. The raw public reads went through TCRdb reprocessing: fastp at Q25, MiXCR clone calling, in-frame beta chains kept. Rows with a matching CDR3 protein are joined into one entry that keeps the most common DNA and genes. The V and J calls here are based on TCRdb, not the publication. The sample profile shows around 91,000 distinct CDR3 sequences; about 8.1% of them were found once. Together, the top ten hold more than 30% of the sample. This clonotype was seen ten or more times. Its antigen is not yet known. No base-level quality is on record; no much larger clone is a single base apart. CDR1 and CDR2 were assigned from the germline V gene (reference sequence) as MNHEY and SMNVEV. V is reduced by 1 base and J by 5 bases, leaving a spacing of 9 bases between them. The CDR3 covers 14 residues, taking in both the cysteine and the phenylalanine. The entry retains the CDR3 DNA only, 42 bases that are in frame from base 1.

The sample consisted of blood, either unsorted or a sorted T cell fraction (not recorded which). The sequence came from a male donor with ankylosing spondylitis. The chain is made from TRBV27 and TRBJ2-1, with an unclear D gene assignment. The DNA is as follows: TGTGCCAGCAGTTTATTATCCGTTGACAATGAGCAGTTCTTC. This codes for CASSLLSVDNEQFF.